This entry concerns a single T cell receptor beta chain. Antigen specificity is unknown. J gave up 3 bases and V 3 bases, and 2 bases lay outside the gene matches. Germline V CDR1 and CDR2: MNHEY, SMNVEV (reference sequence). CDR3 size: 14 residues. Using immunoSEQ multiplex PCR, the repertoire was profiled, and TCRdb retains in-frame clones only, with some absent. This sample carries about 200,000 clones, approximately 79% of them seen once, and the ten largest clones take roughly an eighth. This sample stems from a study of cytotoxic CD8 clonotypes in ibrutinib-treated CLL. Study overall: Included were approximately ten relapsed/refractory and about 14 treatment-naive patients, of whom around 17 were IGHV unmutated. After a median of about 62 months, roughly 14 patients stayed remitted and some twelve progressed; responses had been partial in 24 and complete in 2.

Overall study results and limits: Contraction or stability on treatment was seen for public clonotypes, which were uncommon.

The chain links TRBV27 to TRBJ2-1; TRBD2 aligns across 7 bases. The receptor was isolated from a human donor with chronic lymphocytic leukemia. Sample: PBMCs, taken after 12 months of ibrutinib treatment. The chain's CDR3 is CASSLREFYNEQFF. CDR3 nucleotide sequence: TGTGCCAGCAGTTTGCGGGAGTTCTACAATGAGCAGTTCTTC.